The 30 T cell receptor beta chains in this list originate from one sample, sequenced in a study of T-cell reconstitution after alpha-beta-depleted transplantation in children. For TCRbeta, the library was prepared with unique molecular identifiers. One entry per CDR3 protein, called by TCRdb with MiXCR from the PCR reads. Found here are hundreds of thousands of distinct CDR3 sequences, around 13% of them singletons; the top ten hold 0.65% to 0.9%. The sample was PBMCs, taken before TCRalphabeta/CD19-depleted stem cell transplant. Receptors originate from a girl aged 2 to 10 with congenital amegakaryocytic thrombocytopenia, due to receive a stem cell transplant.

The chain is built from TRBV3-1 and TRBJ2-1; D is unclear. Trimming cost V 4 bases and J 9 bases, with 19 bases left between them. Per the germline V gene, CDR1 is LGHDT and CDR2 is YNNKEL (reference sequence). CDR3 length: 15 residues. The CDR3 nucleotides read TGTGCCAGCAGCCGCCGACTCATATCAACAAGTGAGCAGTTCTTC. It specifies CASSRRLISTSEQFF.

This clonotype came up many times. V is TRBV7-9 and J is TRBJ1-6; D not certain. This CDR3 is 13 amino acids long. CDR1 is SEHNR and CDR2 is FQNEAQ in the germline V gene (reference sequence). The V end lost 3 bases, the J end lost 7 bases, and 7 bases lay between the germline ends. CDR3 amino acids: CASSFYPNSPLHF. CDR3 coding DNA: TGTGCCAGCAGCTTTTATCCGAATTCACCCCTCCACTTT.

This clonotype showed up many times. The genes are TRBV12-3 or TRBV12-4 and TRBJ2-3; 7 bases are a match to TRBD1. The length of the CDR3 is 13 residues. J was trimmed by 4 bases and V by 8 bases; bases with no gene match: 6. CDR3 bases: TGTGCCAGCCTCGACAGGGCCCCAGATACGCAGTATTTT. Encoded protein: CASLDRAPDTQYF.

This clonotype appeared many times. This chain joins TRBV27 and TRBJ2-3; 9 positions agree with TRBD1. CDR1 and CDR2 from the germline V gene are MNHEY and SMNVEV (reference sequence). The CDR3 runs 20 residues. The J segment lost 6 bases and the V segment lost 4 bases, leaving 23 bases of the junction unmatched. CDR3 nucleotide sequence: TGTGCCAGCAGTTATTCCAAACCGGACCGGGACAGGGAATCGAGGGATACGCAGTATTTT. It specifies CASSYSKPDRDRESRDTQYF.

As for this clonotype: A read error is possible here, since a much larger clone lies one base away. The rearrangement joins TRBV28 to TRBJ2-6; D unclear. Germline CDR1 reads MDHEN; CDR2 reads SYDVKM. CDR3 size: 15 residues. CDR3 in amino acids: CASSSQLVGTNVLTF. The CDR3 DNA follows: TGTGCCAGCAGTTCACAGCTGGTTGGGACCAACGTCCTGACTTTC.

This clonotype has at least ten counts. The gene calls are TRBV28 and TRBJ2-3; D uncertain. The CDR3 sequence is 13 residues long. Between the trimmed V and J ends, which lost 5 bases and 0 bases, there was a span of 6 bases. The V gene's germline CDR1 is MDHEN and CDR2 SYDVKM. The CDR3 loop is CASSPDSTDTQYF. CDR3 DNA sequence: TGTGCCAGCAGTCCAGACAGCACAGATACGCAGTATTTT.

The chain combines TRBV28 with TRBJ2-7; TRBD1 is a possible D gene (6 bases). The V gene lost 2 bases and the J gene lost 2 bases, with 16 bases spanning the gap. Germline V gene lookup returns CDR1 MDHEN and CDR2 SYDVKM. The CDR3 loop spans 16 amino acids. CDR3 sequence: CASSLAGATAAYEQYF. The DNA for the CDR3 is TGTGCCAGCAGTTTAGCAGGGGCCACAGCTGCCTACGAGCAGTACTTC.

In its sample, this clonotype was seen a few times. This chain connects TRBV12-3 or TRBV12-4 to TRBJ2-5; D is ambiguous. The CDR3 is made up of 13 amino acids. Trimming pared 7 bases from V and 2 bases from J, leaving 11 bases between. CDR3 sequence reads: CASNVQLQETQYF. CDR3 DNA: TGTGCCAGCAACGTACAACTACAAGAGACCCAGTACTTC.

About this clonotype: This may be a read error, as it is one base from a much larger clone. This chain links TRBV4-1 with TRBJ1-6; D not resolved. This CDR3 spans 16 amino acids. The V end was cut by 0 bases, the J end by 7 bases, with 13 bases between. Per germline, CDR1 MGHRA and CDR2 YSYEKL. CDR3: CASSQDRNLPNSPLHF. In DNA, the CDR3 is TGCGCCAGCAGCCAAGATCGGAACTTACCGAATTCACCCCTCCACTTT.

This clonotype has just a few counts. The chain employs TRBV2 and TRBJ2-7, with D possibly matching TRBD2 (5 bases). V was shortened by 6 bases and J by 2 bases, with 11 bases between the two germline ends. The CDR3 is 13 residues long. Germline CDR1 and CDR2: SNHLY and FYNNEI. CDR3 in DNA: TGTGCCAGCAGGAGGGAGCAAACCTACGAGCAGTACTTC. Its translation: CASRREQTYEQYF.

The chain combines TRBV12-3 or TRBV12-4 with TRBJ2-7; D gene ambiguous. V shed 8 bases and J shed 6 bases, with 17 bases lying between them. CDR3 length: 13 residues. This CDR3 reads CASGRTLVGEQYF. The CDR3 region has the DNA TGTGCCAGCGGCCGCACCTTGGTGGGCGAGCAGTACTTC.

This rearrangement joins TRBV15 to TRBJ2-3; D call uncertain. The ends were cut back, 0 bases at V and 6 bases at J, with 4 bases in the middle. CDR3 length equals 12 residues. Looked up from germline, CDR1 is LNHNV and CDR2 is YYDKDF (reference sequence). The CDR3 DNA reads as TGTGCCACCAGCAGAGATTGGGATACGCAGTATTTT. It is translated as CATSRDWDTQYF.

This clonotype came up a few times. This chain uses TRBV15 with TRBJ2-2, with D unresolved. CDR1 and CDR2 from the germline V gene are LNHNV and YYDKDF (reference sequence). V lost 0 bases to trimming and J lost 10 bases, with 15 bases between them. This CDR3 comprises 15 residues. CDR3 in amino acids: CATSRDRLAVEELFF. CDR3 coding DNA: TGTGCCACCAGCAGAGATCGGCTGGCCGTCGAGGAGCTGTTTTTT.

V is TRBV7-6 and J is TRBJ2-3; 7 positions agree with TRBD2. V gave up 5 bases and J gave up 2 bases; unmatched junction bases: 7. CDR3 length: 15 residues. Per germline, CDR1 SGHVS and CDR2 FNYEAQ. CDR3 region: CASSRAGADTDTQYF. The CDR3 DNA reads as TGTGCCAGCAGCAGGGCGGGAGCGGACACAGATACGCAGTATTTT.

This clonotype was seen many times. This chain links TRBV5-1 with TRBJ2-5, with a possible D match to TRBD1 (6 bases). V dropped 7 bases and J dropped 2 bases, with 18 bases sitting between them. The CDR3 totals 15 residues. Looked up from germline, CDR1 is SGHRS and CDR2 is YFSETQ. The CDR3 spells CASCPTTGLQETQYF. As DNA, the CDR3 is TGCGCCAGCTGCCCCACAACAGGGTTACAAGAGACCCAGTACTTC.

This clonotype was counted at least ten times. This chain uses TRBV20-1 with TRBJ2-7; D not certain. V shed 1 base and J shed 4 bases, with 26 bases lying between them. The CDR3 has 18 amino acids. Germline lookup yields CDR1 DFQATT and CDR2 SNEGSKA (reference sequence). The CDR3 is CSARGPSSQVSREYEQYF. DNA of the CDR3: TGCAGTGCTAGAGGCCCGTCCAGTCAAGTTTCCCGCGAATACGAGCAGTACTTC.

Remarks on this clonotype: A much more abundant neighbour one base away suggests this may be a read error. The gene calls are TRBV10-3 and TRBJ2-2; D not resolved. Per the germline V gene, CDR1 is ENHRY and CDR2 is SYGVKD. CDR3 size: 17 residues. Trimming cost V 1 base and J 6 bases, with 18 bases left between them. CDR3 sequence: CAISEFQVGRSAGELFF. The CDR3 nucleotides are TGTGCCATCAGTGAGTTTCAAGTCGGGCGGAGCGCCGGGGAGCTGTTTTTT.

The rearrangement links TRBV5-8 to TRBJ1-2; D is ambiguous. Trimming pared 0 bases from V and 8 bases from J, leaving 20 bases between. The CDR3 sequence is 16 residues long. The germline V gene encodes CDR1 SGHTS and CDR2 YDEGEE. The CDR3 loop is CASSLGEKPTDMGYTF. CDR3 DNA sequence: TGTGCCAGCAGCTTGGGCGAGAAACCCACCGATATGGGCTACACCTTC.

This clonotype was picked up a small number of times. The CDR3 DNA is TGTGCCAGCAGTGCAGCATTCTACACCGGGGAGCTGTTTTTT. This sequence encodes CASSAAFYTGELFF. V is TRBV25-1 and J is TRBJ2-2; D gene uncertain. Germline CDR1 MGHDK, CDR2 SYGVNS. V dropped 4 bases and J dropped 3 bases, with 9 bases sitting between them. This CDR3 region has 14 residues. The full variable domain, completed using reference TRBV25-1 and TRBJ2-2, is EADIYQTPRYLVIGTGKKITLECSQTMGHDKMYWYQQDPGMELHLIHYSYGVNSTEKGDLSSESTVSRIRTEHFPLTLESARPSHTSQYLCASSAAFYTGELFFGEGSRLTVL.

Ten or more counts support this clonotype. The genes are TRBV5-1 and TRBJ2-7, with TRBD2 identical over 12 bases. Trimming at V came to 0 bases and at J to 2 bases, leaving 12 bases not matched to a gene. Germline CDR1 is SGHRS and CDR2 is YFSETQ. This CDR3 is 19 amino acids long. Written as DNA, the CDR3 is TGCGCCAGCAGCTTGGATTTTTCTAGCGGGAGGGCCTATACCTACGAGCAGTACTTC. Translating gives CASSLDFSSGRAYTYEQYF. The full variable domain, with the rest looked up from reference TRBV5-1 and TRBJ2-7, is KAGVTQTPRYLIKTRGQQVTLSCSPISGHRSVSWYQQTPGQGLQFLFEYFSETQRNKGNFPGRFSGRQFSNSRSEMNVSTLELGDSALYLCASSLDFSSGRAYTYEQYFGPGTRLTVT.

This clonotype has ten or more counts. V and J are TRBV4-1 and TRBJ1-1; no firm D call. Per the germline V gene, CDR1 is MGHRA and CDR2 is YSYEKL. The CDR3 runs 12 residues. V lost 0 bases and J 7 bases, leaving 6 bases between the germline ends. The CDR3 region has the DNA TGCGCCAGCAGCCAAGATGGGCTTGAAGCTTTCTTT. This translates into CASSQDGLEAFF.

As DNA, the CDR3 is TGCAGTGCCGCCGGGACTAGCCGAAACACAGATACGCAGTATTTT. Translating gives CSAAGTSRNTDTQYF. The V and J genes are TRBV20-1 and TRBJ2-3, with TRBD2 matching over 9 bases. The length of the CDR3 is 15 residues. Germline CDR1 DFQATT, CDR2 SNEGSKA (reference sequence). V was pared by 6 bases and J by 2 bases, with 9 bases of the junction left unmatched.

This clonotype was counted between two and nine times. This chain joins TRBV5-1 and TRBJ1-2; possible D gene TRBD1, 5 bases. This CDR3 spans 18 amino acids. Germline lookup yields CDR1 SGHRS and CDR2 YFSETQ. Trimming took 4 bases from V and 0 from J, leaving 22 bases between them. CDR3 DNA sequence: TGCGCCAGCAGCACCACCCCCCGGGACTACGAAACTAACTATGGCTACACCTTC. Encoded protein: CASSTTPRDYETNYGYTF.

The chain has TRBV25-1 and TRBJ2-3; 11 bases fit TRBD2. After removal of 4 bases from V and 3 bases from J, the junction contained 6 bases not matched to a gene. This CDR3 region has 16 residues. The germline V gene encodes CDR1 MGHDK and CDR2 SYGVNS. For the CDR3, the DNA is TGTGCCAGCAGTGGGGTCCGACTAGCGGGAACAGATACGCAGTATTTT. It codes for CASSGVRLAGTDTQYF.

This clonotype appeared many times. The chain carries TRBV20-1 and TRBJ1-2; D not certain. The CDR3 length is 11 residues. Germline CDR1 reads DFQATT; CDR2 reads SNEGSKA (reference sequence). Trimming left V 6 bases short and J 4 bases short, with 9 bases between. CDR3 loop: CSAPGSYGYTF. The CDR3, as DNA: TGCAGTGCCCCGGGTTCCTATGGCTACACCTTC.

This clonotype was counted between two and nine times. The chain uses TRBV2 and TRBJ2-1, with 14 bases aligning to TRBD2. This CDR3 has 15 residues. Germline V CDR1 and CDR2: SNHLY, FYNNEI. V lost 6 bases to trimming and J lost 7 bases; unmatched junction nucleotides: 5. The CDR3 region has the DNA TGTGCCAGCAGGCCGGGACTAGCGGGGGAAAATGAGCAGTTCTTC. Translation gives CASRPGLAGENEQFF.

This clonotype turned up a few times. This chain connects TRBV30 to TRBJ1-3; possible D gene TRBD1, 5 bases. The CDR3 has 10 residues. V was pared by 8 bases and J by 7 bases, with 9 bases between. The germline V gene encodes CDR1 GTSNPN and CDR2 SVGIG (reference sequence). The CDR3 DNA reads TGTGCCGGGGAGGGGAACACCATATATTTT. Its protein is CAGEGNTIYF.

This clonotype was detected ten times or more. The chain recombines TRBV20-1 with TRBJ2-1; TRBD2 aligns across 7 bases. The CDR3 loop spans 13 amino acids. Trimming at V came to 6 bases and at J to 2 bases, leaving 4 bases not matched to a gene. Per the germline V gene, CDR1 is DFQATT and CDR2 is SNEGSKA (reference sequence). This chain's CDR3 is CSARTRTYNEQFF. The DNA for the CDR3 is TGCAGTGCCAGGACTAGAACCTACAATGAGCAGTTCTTC.

The chain employs TRBV5-1 and TRBJ1-5, with a weak D call TRBD1 (6 bases). CDR1 is SGHRS and CDR2 is YFSETQ in the germline V gene. V was trimmed by 4 bases and J by 7 bases, leaving 15 bases between them. The CDR3 spans 14 residues. In DNA, the CDR3 is TGCGCCAGCAGCCCAAGGGGGGTCGGCCAGCCCCAGCATTTT. The encoded protein is CASSPRGVGQPQHF.

V is TRBV5-1 and J is TRBJ2-5, with D tentatively TRBD2 (5 bases). This CDR3 has 16 residues. The V gene lost 5 bases and the J gene lost 1 base, with 18 bases spanning the gap. Germline V gives CDR1 SGHRS, CDR2 YFSETQ. Here the CDR3 reads CASSVDVARVQETQYF. CDR3 DNA: TGCGCCAGCAGTGTAGATGTAGCGCGGGTCCAAGAGACCCAGTACTTC.